Below are 8 T cell receptor beta chains sequenced from a single sample in a study of blood T cell repertoires in COVID-19. Libraries were prepared by immunoSEQ multiplex PCR; TCRdb keeps only in-frame clonotypes and omits some of them. The table includes a few hundred thousand clones, 90% detected once. Material: PBMCs or T cells enriched from blood (not recorded which). Source of these receptors: a young woman with acute COVID-19.

This rearrangement joins TRBV4-1 to TRBJ1-5; no reliable D call. This CDR3 has 15 amino acids. V lost 0 bases and J lost 4, with 10 bases in between. Germline CDR1 is MGHRA and CDR2 is YSYEKL. CDR3 amino acids: CASSQDSRTNQPQHF. The DNA of the CDR3 is TGCGCCAGCAGCCAAGATTCGAGAACTAATCAGCCCCAGCATTTT.

The chain has TRBV2 and TRBJ2-7, with D possibly being TRBD1 (5 bases). Between the trimmed V and J ends, which lost 3 bases and 0 bases, there was a span of 12 bases. This CDR3 region has 15 residues. Per the germline V gene, CDR1 is SNHLY and CDR2 is FYNNEI. Here the CDR3 reads CASSDQGGNSYEQYF. The DNA of the CDR3 is TGTGCCAGCAGTGACCAGGGCGGAAACTCCTACGAGCAGTACTTC.

This clone was recorded only once. Within the sample, other DNA sequences also encode this same CDR3. This chain joins TRBV27 and TRBJ1-1; TRBD1 matches 7 bases. Germline V lookup: CDR1 MNHEY, CDR2 SMNVEV (reference sequence). The CDR3 is made up of 14 amino acids. Trimming at V came to 5 bases and at J to 1 base, leaving 4 bases not matched to a gene. The CDR3: CASSPWTGNTEAFF. CDR3 bases: TGTGCCAGCAGTCCCTGGACAGGGAACACTGAAGCTTTCTTT.

This chain joins TRBV24-1 and TRBJ2-3; 7 positions agree with TRBD2. Germline-derived CDR1 and CDR2 are KGHDR and SFDVKD. The CDR3 is 18 amino acids. V dropped 5 bases and J dropped 2; count of bases not matched to a gene: 15. The chain's CDR3 is CATSGRPGLAVDTDTQYF. The CDR3 DNA reads TGTGCCACCAGTGGCAGGCCAGGGCTAGCGGTCGACACAGATACGCAGTATTTT.

This rearrangement joins TRBV7-9 to TRBJ1-4, with unresolved D. CDR1 and CDR2 from the germline V gene are SEHNR and FQNEAQ (reference sequence). Trimming shortened V by 3 bases and J by 6 bases, and 14 bases separated the two germline ends. There are 15 residues in the CDR3. CDR3 loop: CASSFFSGVHEKLFF. In DNA form, the CDR3 reads TGTGCCAGCAGCTTTTTTTCCGGGGTGCATGAAAAACTGTTTTTT.

The genes are TRBV11-2 and TRBJ1-2; maybe TRBD1 (5 bases). CDR1 SGHAT and CDR2 FQNNGV come from the germline V gene. This CDR3 is 15 amino acids long. The V gene lost 2 bases and the J gene lost 3 bases, with 13 bases spanning the gap. The CDR3 DNA reads TGTGCCAGCAGCTTATTCCGGGCCAGGGACTATGGCTACACCTTC. As protein: CASSLFRARDYGYTF.

This rearrangement joins TRBV7-9 to TRBJ1-2, with 8 bases identical to TRBD1. Germline CDR1 SEHNR, CDR2 FQNEAQ (reference sequence). V lost 3 bases to trimming and J lost 3 bases; unmatched junction nucleotides: 6. The CDR3 sequence is 15 residues long. CDR3 in DNA: TGTGCCAGCAGCTTCGGACAGGGCCGGGACTATGGCTACACCTTC. Protein: CASSFGQGRDYGYTF.

The gene calls are TRBV7-2 and TRBJ2-5; perhaps TRBD2 as D (6 bases). CDR1 and CDR2 (germline): SGHTA, FQGNSA. Trimming removed 1 base from V and 1 base from J, with 10 bases in between. The CDR3 spans 15 residues. The CDR3 is CASSLVGSGQETQYF. In DNA form, the CDR3 reads TGTGCCAGCAGCTTAGTCGGTAGCGGCCAAGAGACCCAGTACTTC.